Following are 14 T cell receptor beta chains from one sample sequenced in a study of naive and memory T cell subsets. Findings and limits, study-wide: Especially in CD8 cells, naive repertoires contained a few larger clonotypes, possibly CD45RA-re-expressing memory cells.

An equimolar mix of two oligonucleotides served as the beta constant-region primer for TRBC1 and TRBC2. Ligated cDNA was amplified by four rounds of PCR with nested alpha and beta constant-region primers and SP2. TCRdb processed the UMI-ligation and nested PCR reads anew with MiXCR; each CDR3 protein has one entry. The repertoire has roughly 97,000 distinct CDR3 sequences, more than 12% of them found once; the top ten carry around 2.8%. No antigen has been identified for these receptors. The sequenced sample was naive CD8+ T cells from blood. The receptors shown here come from a human donor in good health.

This clonotype was found many times. The chain has TRBV4-2 and TRBJ2-5; D could derive from TRBD1 or TRBD2 (5 bases each). This CDR3 is built from 15 residues. Germline V gene sequence: CDR1 LGHNA, CDR2 YNFKEQ. V lost 0 bases to trimming and J lost 3 bases, with 11 bases between them. DNA for the CDR3: TGTGCCAGCAGCCAAGAGGGGGAGAGAAAAGAGACCCAGTACTTC. Protein product: CASSQEGERKETQYF.

The rearrangement uses TRBV6-1 and TRBJ2-1; 8 bases map to TRBD2. J gave up 6 bases and V 2 bases, and 12 bases lay outside the gene matches. Germline lookup yields CDR1 MNHNS and CDR2 SASEGT. CDR3 length: 17 residues. The CDR3 bases are TGTGCCAGCAGTGAACTAACTCCAGGACTAGCAATCAATGAGCAGTTCTTC. This gives the protein CASSELTPGLAINEQFF.

This clonotype occurred many times. The chain has TRBV9 and TRBJ2-3, with 7 bases lining up with TRBD2. CDR1 is SGDLS and CDR2 is YYNGEE in the germline V gene. This CDR3 contains 16 residues. V lost 1 base to trimming and J lost 4 bases; unmatched junction nucleotides: 9. As DNA, the CDR3 is TGTGCCAGCAGCGTAACGAGCGGGACCCCTCCAGATACGCAGTATTTT. It translates to CASSVTSGTPPDTQYF.

This clonotype has at least ten counts. The rearrangement links TRBV12-3 or TRBV12-4 to TRBJ2-3, with D perhaps matching TRBD1 or TRBD2 (5 bases each). This CDR3 comprises 15 residues. V lost 5 bases and J 3 bases, leaving 15 bases between the germline ends. CDR3 sequence: CASSPDSGGTDTQYF. In DNA, the CDR3 is TGTGCCAGCAGTCCCGACAGTGGCGGGACAGATACGCAGTATTTT.

This clonotype was recorded many times. This chain connects TRBV24-1 to TRBJ2-3; TRBD1 might be the D (5 bases). Trimming removed 9 bases from V and 5 bases from J, with 17 bases in between. Germline CDR1 is KGHDR and CDR2 is SFDVKD. This CDR3 contains 14 residues. Here the CDR3 DNA reads TGTGCCACCGCGACAGACAAAGCCGGAGATACGCAGTATTTT. Translated: CATATDKAGDTQYF.

The chain recombines TRBV7-2 with TRBJ2-7, with 12 bases identical to TRBD2. Trimming at V came to 7 bases and at J to 3 bases, leaving 1 base not matched to a gene. This CDR3 is 13 amino acids long. Per germline, CDR1 SGHTA and CDR2 FQGNSA. The CDR3 protein is CASTTSGGYEQYF. The CDR3 DNA is TGTGCCAGCACGACTAGCGGGGGCTACGAGCAGTACTTC.

As to this clonotype: A read error may be the cause here, since a much bigger clone is one base away. Because the CDR3 is missing its conserved closing phenylalanine or tryptophan, this is likely a read error. The V call is TRBV18, the J call TRBJ1-1; tentative D call: TRBD1 (6 bases). The ends were cut back, 2 bases at V and 2 bases at J, with 15 bases in the middle. This CDR3 contains 16 residues. The germline V gene encodes CDR1 KGHSH and CDR2 LQKENI. DNA of the CDR3: TGTGCCAGCTCACCATTGGGAGGGGGAGATAACACTGAAGCTTTCCTT. Protein sequence: CASSPLGGGDNTEAFL.

The table lists this clonotype with a few counts. The V call is TRBV7-3, the J call TRBJ2-3; TRBD2 matches 7 bases. Trimming cost V 1 base and J 0 bases; bases outside gene matches: 7. This CDR3 comprises 17 residues. Germline V gene sequence: CDR1 SGHTA, CDR2 FQGTGA. The CDR3 DNA reads TGTGCCAGCAGCTTAAATCCCCCTAGCGGTAGCACAGATACGCAGTATTTT. Its protein is CASSLNPPSGSTDTQYF.

The table lists this clonotype with a few counts. The chain is built from TRBV7-3 and TRBJ2-1; 10 bases map to TRBD2. The CDR3 covers 17 residues. From germline, CDR1 is SGHTA and CDR2 FQGTGA. J lost 4 bases, V lost 3 bases, and 9 bases had no gene match. The CDR3 spells CASSFNHLAGEYNEQFF. CDR3 DNA sequence: TGTGCCAGCAGCTTTAACCACCTAGCGGGAGAGTACAATGAGCAGTTCTTC.

The chain combines TRBV28 with TRBJ2-1, with TRBD2 matching over 12 bases. The V gene end was trimmed by 5 bases and the J gene end by 6 bases; junction bases not matched to a gene: 5. This CDR3 spans 15 amino acids. CDR1 and CDR2 (germline): MDHEN, SYDVKM. The CDR3 here is CASSPRTSGVNEQFF. In nucleotides, the CDR3 is TGTGCCAGCAGTCCCAGGACTAGCGGGGTCAATGAGCAGTTCTTC.

The table lists this clonotype with many counts. CDR3 sequence: CASSLRATYEQYF. In DNA form, the CDR3 reads TGTGCCAGCAGCTTAAGGGCGACCTACGAGCAGTACTTC. The rearrangement links TRBV11-1 to TRBJ2-7; D remains ambiguous. The CDR3 spans 13 residues. The germline V gene encodes CDR1 SGHAT and CDR2 FQDESV (reference sequence). V gave up 2 bases and J gave up 2 bases, with 7 bases separating them.

The J gene is TRBJ2-5, the V gene TRBV27; TRBD1 matches 10 bases. Germline CDR1 MNHEY, CDR2 SMNVEV (reference sequence). CDR3 length: 16 residues. Losses at the gene ends were 5 bases for V and 3 bases for J; bases not matched to a gene: 9. The DNA of the CDR3 is TGTGCCAGCAGTCCCCTCACCGGGACAGGGGAAGAGACCCAGTACTTC. It translates to CASSPLTGTGEETQYF.

The genes are TRBV4-3 and TRBJ2-7; no firm D call. This CDR3 has 14 residues. Germline V gene data show CDR1 as LGHNA and CDR2 as YSLEER. V lost 0 bases, J lost 6 bases, and 12 bases lay in between. The CDR3 bases are TGCGCCAGCAGCCAAGAGATCACGGCAACCGAGCAGTACTTC. Translating gives CASSQEITATEQYF.

This clonotype was seen a handful of times. The chain has TRBV24-1 and TRBJ2-7, with D uncertain. The CDR3 totals 13 residues. The germline gives CDR1 KGHDR, CDR2 SFDVKD. V lost 4 bases and J 5 bases, leaving 11 bases between the germline ends. The CDR3: CATSDMDGHEQYF. The CDR3 DNA follows: TGTGCCACCAGTGACATGGACGGACACGAGCAGTACTTC.